This TCR beta chain is drawn from a study of shared clonotypes between healthy human individuals. Points on this clone: As yet, its antigen is unknown.

Investigators spread the genomic DNA of each subset evenly over several immunoSEQ plates. Profiling relied on immunoSEQ multiplex PCR, and the TCRdb table lists in-frame clones only, not all of them. This sample yields about 1.5 million clones, of which over 95% are seen a single time; approximately 1.1% belongs to the top ten. After removal of 1 base from V and 2 bases from J, the junction contained 7 bases not matched to a gene. The CDR3 loop spans 16 amino acids. Germline loops: CDR1 MGHRA, CDR2 YSYEKL. Study results and limitations: Few donors restricted represented genetic and exposure-history diversity.

The sequence was obtained from a man under 40 in good health. The rearrangement links TRBV4-1 to TRBJ1-1; 7 nucleotides match TRBD1. The specimen was naive CD4+ T cells sorted from blood. Stated subset: CD45RA+ positively selected. CDR3 amino acids: CASSQVTGASNTEAFF. CDR3 DNA: TGCGCCAGCAGCCAAGTTACAGGGGCCTCAAACACTGAAGCTTTCTTT.